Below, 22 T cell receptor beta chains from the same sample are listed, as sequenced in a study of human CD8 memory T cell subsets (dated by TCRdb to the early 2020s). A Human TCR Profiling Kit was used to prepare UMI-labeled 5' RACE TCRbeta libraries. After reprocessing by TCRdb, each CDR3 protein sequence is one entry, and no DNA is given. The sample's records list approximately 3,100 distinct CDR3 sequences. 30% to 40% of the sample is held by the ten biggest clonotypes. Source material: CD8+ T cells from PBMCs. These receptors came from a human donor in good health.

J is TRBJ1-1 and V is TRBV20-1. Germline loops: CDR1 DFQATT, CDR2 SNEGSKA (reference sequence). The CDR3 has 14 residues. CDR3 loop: CSAISQRRGPEAFF.

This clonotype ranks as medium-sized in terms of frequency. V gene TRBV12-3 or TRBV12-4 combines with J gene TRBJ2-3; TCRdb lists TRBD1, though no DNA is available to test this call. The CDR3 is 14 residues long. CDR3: CASTPGPATDTQYF.

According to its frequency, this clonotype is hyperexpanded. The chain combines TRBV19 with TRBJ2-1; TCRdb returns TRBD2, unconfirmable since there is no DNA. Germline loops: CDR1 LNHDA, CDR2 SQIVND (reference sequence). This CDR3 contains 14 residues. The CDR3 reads CASGRSGIDNEQFF.

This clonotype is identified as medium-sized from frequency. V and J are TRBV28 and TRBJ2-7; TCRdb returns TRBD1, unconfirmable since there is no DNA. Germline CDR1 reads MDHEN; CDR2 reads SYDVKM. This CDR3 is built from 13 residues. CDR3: CASSLTGNYEQYF.

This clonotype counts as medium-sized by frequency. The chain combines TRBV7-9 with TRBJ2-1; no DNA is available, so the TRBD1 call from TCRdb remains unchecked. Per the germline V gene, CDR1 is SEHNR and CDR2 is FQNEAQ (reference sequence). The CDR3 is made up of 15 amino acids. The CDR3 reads CASSLPGGTYNEQFF.

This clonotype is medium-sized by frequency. Here the CDR3 reads CASSMFGGWGTDTQYF. V is TRBV19 and J is TRBJ2-3; the D gene TCRdb calls, TRBD1, cannot be checked with no DNA. Germline values: CDR1 LNHDA, CDR2 SQIVND (reference sequence). The CDR3 covers 16 residues. The full variable domain, in which reference TRBV19 and TRBJ2-3 provide the parts outside the CDR3, is DGGITQSPKYLFRKEGQNVTLSCEQNLNHDAMYWYRQDPGQGLRLIYYSQIVNDFQKGDIAEGYSVSREKKESFPLTVTSAQKNPTAFYLCASSMFGGWGTDTQYFGPGTRLTVL.

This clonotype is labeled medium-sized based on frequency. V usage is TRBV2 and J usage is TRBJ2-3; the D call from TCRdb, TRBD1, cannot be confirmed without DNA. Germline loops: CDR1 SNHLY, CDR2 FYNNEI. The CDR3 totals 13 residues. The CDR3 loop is CAIVTETTDTQYF.

The CDR3 here is CASSLLGQGAGGYTF. The gene calls are TRBV28 and TRBJ1-2; TCRdb picks TRBD1, but there is no DNA to check that call. The length of the CDR3 is 15 residues. The germline gives CDR1 MDHEN, CDR2 SYDVKM.

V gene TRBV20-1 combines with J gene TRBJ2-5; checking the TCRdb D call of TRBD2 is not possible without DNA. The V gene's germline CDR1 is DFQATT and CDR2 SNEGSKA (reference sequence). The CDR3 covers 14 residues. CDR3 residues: CSATGLAEQETQYF.

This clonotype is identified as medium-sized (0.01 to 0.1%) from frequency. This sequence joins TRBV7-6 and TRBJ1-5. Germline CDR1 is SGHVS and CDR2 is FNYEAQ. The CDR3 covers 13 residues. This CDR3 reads CASSSQGDQPQHF. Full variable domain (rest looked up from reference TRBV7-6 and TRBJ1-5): GAGVSQSPRYKVTKRGQDVALRCDPISGHVSLYWYRQALGQGPEFLTYFNYEAQQDKSGLPNDRFSAERPEGSISTLTIQRTEQRDSAMYRCASSSQGDQPQHFGDGTRLSIL.

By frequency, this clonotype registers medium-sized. The CDR3 sequence: CASSLRPATNEKLFF. The chain links TRBV5-5 to TRBJ1-4. CDR1 is SGHKS, CDR2 YYEKEE, per germline (reference sequence). There are 15 residues in the CDR3.

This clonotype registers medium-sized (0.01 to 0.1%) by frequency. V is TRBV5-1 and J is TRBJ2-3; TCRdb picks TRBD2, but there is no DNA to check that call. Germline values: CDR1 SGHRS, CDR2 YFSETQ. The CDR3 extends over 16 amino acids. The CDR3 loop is CASSPRTSGFTDTQYF.

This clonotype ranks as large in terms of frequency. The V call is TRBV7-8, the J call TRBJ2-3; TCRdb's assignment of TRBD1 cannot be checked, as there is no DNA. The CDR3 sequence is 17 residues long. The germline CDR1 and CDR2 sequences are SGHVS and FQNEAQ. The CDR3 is CASSDSWSQGAGDTQYF.

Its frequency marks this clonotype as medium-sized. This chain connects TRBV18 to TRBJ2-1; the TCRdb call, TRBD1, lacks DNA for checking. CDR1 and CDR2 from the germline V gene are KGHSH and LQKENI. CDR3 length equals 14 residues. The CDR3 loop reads CASSPGAGRNEQFF.

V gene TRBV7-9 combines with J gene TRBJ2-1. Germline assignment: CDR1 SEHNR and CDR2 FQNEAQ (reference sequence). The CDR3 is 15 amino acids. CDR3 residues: CASSATGSSYNEQFF.

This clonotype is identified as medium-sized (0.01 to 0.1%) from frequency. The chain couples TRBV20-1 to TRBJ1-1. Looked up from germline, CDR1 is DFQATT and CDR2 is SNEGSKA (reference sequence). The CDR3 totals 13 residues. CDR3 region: CSAGGHQHTEAFF.

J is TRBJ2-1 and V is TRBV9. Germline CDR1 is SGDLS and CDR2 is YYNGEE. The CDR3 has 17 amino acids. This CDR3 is CASSVGPAETSYNEQFF.

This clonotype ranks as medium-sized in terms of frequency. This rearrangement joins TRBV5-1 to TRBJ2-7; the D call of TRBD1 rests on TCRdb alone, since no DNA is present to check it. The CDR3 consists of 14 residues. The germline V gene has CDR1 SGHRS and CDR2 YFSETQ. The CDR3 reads CASSLAGGRYEQYF. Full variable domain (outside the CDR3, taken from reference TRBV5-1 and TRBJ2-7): KAGVTQTPRYLIKTRGQQVTLSCSPISGHRSVSWYQQTPGQGLQFLFEYFSETQRNKGNFPGRFSGRQFSNSRSEMNVSTLELGDSALYLCASSLAGGRYEQYFGPGTRLTVT.

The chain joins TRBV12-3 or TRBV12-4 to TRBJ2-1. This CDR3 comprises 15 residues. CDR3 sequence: CASSSTGSSYNEQFF.

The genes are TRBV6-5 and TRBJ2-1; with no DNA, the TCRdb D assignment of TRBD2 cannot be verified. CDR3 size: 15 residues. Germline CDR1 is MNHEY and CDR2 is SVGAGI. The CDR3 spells CASSYSALVSDEQFF.

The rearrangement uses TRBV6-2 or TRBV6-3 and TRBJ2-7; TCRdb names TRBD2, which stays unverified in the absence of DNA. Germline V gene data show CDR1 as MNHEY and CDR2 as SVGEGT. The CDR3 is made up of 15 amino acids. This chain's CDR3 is CASSADGTSSYEQYF.

The CDR3 is CASSESGDTDTQYF. The rearrangement uses TRBV6-4 and TRBJ2-3; TCRdb indicates TRBD1, and absent DNA this call remains unverified. Germline CDR1 and CDR2: MRHNA and SNTAGT. CDR3 length: 14 amino acids.